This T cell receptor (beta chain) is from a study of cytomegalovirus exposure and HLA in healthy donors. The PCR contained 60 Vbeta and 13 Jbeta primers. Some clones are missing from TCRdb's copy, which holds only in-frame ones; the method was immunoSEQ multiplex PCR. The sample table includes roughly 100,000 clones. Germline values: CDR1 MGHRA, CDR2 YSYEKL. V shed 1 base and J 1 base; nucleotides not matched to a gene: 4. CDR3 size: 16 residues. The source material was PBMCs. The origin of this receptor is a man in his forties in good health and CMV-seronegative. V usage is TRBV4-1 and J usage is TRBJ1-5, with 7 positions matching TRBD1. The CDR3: CASSQADRVSNQPQHF. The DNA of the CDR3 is TGCGCCAGCAGCCAAGCCGACAGGGTGAGCAATCAGCCCCAGCATTTT.